The 11 T cell receptor beta chains below all came from one sample that was sequenced in a study of blood T cell repertoires in COVID-19. The data were produced by immunoSEQ multiplex PCR, yet TCRdb's version contains in-frame clones alone and is incomplete. This table holds more than 250,000 clones, approximately 85% found once. The material sequenced was peripheral blood. These receptors all come from a man in his fifties with active or convalescent COVID-19.

This clone occurred a few times. The CDR3 here is CASNLDRGPDTQYF. Written as DNA, the CDR3 is TGTGCCAGCAATTTGGACAGGGGTCCCGATACGCAGTATTTT. The chain joins TRBV2 to TRBJ2-3; 9 positions agree with TRBD1. The CDR3 runs 14 residues. V shed 7 bases and J 6 bases; nucleotides not matched to a gene: 8. Germline lookup yields CDR1 SNHLY and CDR2 FYNNEI.

This rearrangement joins TRBV28 to TRBJ2-7; D unclear. The germline V gene has CDR1 MDHEN and CDR2 SYDVKM. This CDR3 has 12 amino acids. Trimming removed 4 bases from V and 5 bases from J, with 9 bases in between. The CDR3 coding sequence is TGTGCCAGCAGTTCCCAGGCGAACGAGCAGTACTTC. Its translation: CASSSQANEQYF.

The chain couples TRBV7-2 to TRBJ2-7, with a possible D match to TRBD1 (6 bases). Germline CDR1 SGHTA, CDR2 FQGNSA. The V end lost 0 bases, the J end lost 0 bases, and 12 bases lay between the germline ends. This CDR3 region has 16 residues. This CDR3 reads CASSLAGGSLSYEQYF. The CDR3 bases are TGTGCCAGCAGCTTAGCAGGGGGTTCCCTCTCCTACGAGCAGTACTTC.

This clone was detected once. The rearrangement uses TRBV6-5 and TRBJ1-2; 8 bases are a match to TRBD1. The CDR3 sequence is 14 residues long. V shed 6 bases and J 4 bases; nucleotides not matched to a gene: 7. CDR1 is MNHEY, CDR2 SVGAGI, per germline. CDR3 coding DNA: TGTGCCAGCAGCGACAGGGGCAGGGGCTATGGCTACACCTTC. Protein sequence: CASSDRGRGYGYTF.

The chain recombines TRBV18 with TRBJ2-3; 9 bases map to TRBD2. The CDR3 covers 15 residues. J lost 5 bases, V lost 3 bases, and 6 bases had no gene match. In germline, CDR1 is KGHSH, CDR2 LQKENI. CDR3 sequence: CASSPSGRAIDTQYF. CDR3 sequence (DNA): TGTGCCAGCTCACCTAGCGGGAGAGCAATAGATACGCAGTATTTT.

This clone appeared once. The chain employs TRBV28 and TRBJ2-5, with D tentatively TRBD1 (5 bases). The CDR3 consists of 11 residues. Trimming took off 6 bases at V and 12 bases at J, with 14 bases between the two ends. CDR1 is MDHEN, CDR2 SYDVKM, per germline. CDR3 in DNA: TGTGCCAGCAGAACAACAGGTGAAGAGTACTTC. Protein sequence: CASRTTGEEYF.

V is TRBV9 and J is TRBJ1-3, with a possible D match to TRBD1 (5 bases). V was clipped by 3 bases and J by 2 bases, with 18 bases between them. Germline V gene sequence: CDR1 SGDLS, CDR2 YYNGEE. This CDR3 is built from 17 residues. The CDR3 nucleotides are TGTGCCAGCAGCGCCCGACTTGTTCAGGGTACTGGAAACACCATATATTTT. Its translation is CASSARLVQGTGNTIYF.

This chain uses TRBV30 with TRBJ1-1; D is unclear. Trimming removed 2 bases from V and 0 bases from J, with 4 bases in between. Germline V gives CDR1 GTSNPN, CDR2 SVGIG (reference sequence). CDR3 size: 12 residues. CDR3 loop: CAWSRVNTEAFF. In DNA, the CDR3 is TGTGCCTGGAGTCGGGTGAACACTGAAGCTTTCTTT. Using reference TRBV30 and TRBJ1-1 for the parts outside the CDR3, the full variable domain is SQTIHQWPATLVQPVGSPLSLECTVEGTSNPNLYWYRQAAGRGLQLLFYSVGIGQISSEVPQNLSASRPQDRQFILSSKKLLLSDSGFYLCAWSRVNTEAFFGQGTRLTVV.

There are a few counts of this clone. The chain links TRBV28 to TRBJ2-7, with D tentatively TRBD1 (5 bases). Germline V lookup: CDR1 MDHEN, CDR2 SYDVKM. V lost 2 bases and J 0 bases, leaving 11 bases between the germline ends. The CDR3 extends over 15 amino acids. CDR3 amino acids: CASSLGQGVSYEQYF. The CDR3 nucleotides are TGTGCCAGCAGTTTAGGGCAAGGGGTCTCCTACGAGCAGTACTTC.

The chain uses TRBV6-7 and TRBJ2-3; TRBD1 matches 9 bases. TRBV6-7 is an open reading frame, and its role is uncertain. The CDR3 covers 18 residues. J gave up 4 bases and V 4 bases, and 15 bases lay outside the gene matches. In nucleotides, the CDR3 is TGTGCCAGCAGTTCCTACCCGCCGGGACAGGGTGTCTCAGATACGCAGTATTTT. It is translated as CASSSYPPGQGVSDTQYF.

The chain has TRBV7-9 and TRBJ1-1; the D gene is possibly TRBD1 (5 bases). Trimming took off 4 bases at V and 7 bases at J, with 16 bases between the two ends. This CDR3 spans 14 amino acids. From germline, CDR1 is SEHNR and CDR2 FQNEAQ (reference sequence). The CDR3, as DNA: TGTGCCAGCAGCTCAAAGGGGAGACTAGATGAAGCTTTCTTT. Protein product: CASSSKGRLDEAFF.